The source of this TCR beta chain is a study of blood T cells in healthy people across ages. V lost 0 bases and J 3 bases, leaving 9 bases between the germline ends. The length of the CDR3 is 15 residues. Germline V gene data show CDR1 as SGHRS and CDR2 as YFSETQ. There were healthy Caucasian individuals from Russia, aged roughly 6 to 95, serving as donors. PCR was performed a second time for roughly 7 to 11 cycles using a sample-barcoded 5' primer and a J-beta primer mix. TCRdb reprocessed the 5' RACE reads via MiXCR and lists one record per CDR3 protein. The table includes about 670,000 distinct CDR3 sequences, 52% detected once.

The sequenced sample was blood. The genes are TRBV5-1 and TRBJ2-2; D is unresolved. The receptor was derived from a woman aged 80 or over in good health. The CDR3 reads CASSLAAGHTGELFF. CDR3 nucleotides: TGCGCCAGCAGCTTGGCGGCCGGGCACACCGGGGAGCTGTTTTTT.